Listed below are T cell receptor beta chains from one sample, sequenced in a study of blood T cell repertoires in COVID-19. Repertoires were generated with immunoSEQ multiplex PCR, while TCRdb's copy carries only in-frame clones and drops some. The repertoire holds 150,000 to 200,000 clones, with about 91% as singletons. Sequenced: peripheral blood. The receptors were sampled from a woman under 40 with acute or convalescent COVID-19. Both conserved end residues are part of each CDR3. The D gene is left open where the match is weak. A row's size may be missing; if present it is once, few, many or a size class.

d_gene: TRBD2
j_gene: TRBJ2-5
v_gene: TRBV28
abundance: -
len: 20
CDR3nt: TGTGCCAGCAGTTTACCCCCCGGGACTAGCGGACGAACGTACCAAGAGACCCAGTACTTC
CDR3aa: CASSLPPGTSGRTYQETQYF

d_gene: -
j_gene: TRBJ2-3
v_gene: TRBV5-4
abundance: -
len: 14
CDR3nt: TGTGCCAGCAGCTTGGGACAGGTCACAGATACGCAGTATTTT
CDR3aa: CASSLGQVTDTQYF

d_gene: TRBD2
j_gene: TRBJ2-2
v_gene: TRBV29-1
abundance: -
len: 14
CDR3nt: TGCAGCGTCAGGGGGACTAGCCTTGCCGGGGAGCTGTTTTTT
CDR3aa: CSVRGTSLAGELFF

d_gene: TRBD1
j_gene: TRBJ2-2
v_gene: TRBV19
abundance: -
len: 14
CDR3nt: TGTGCCAGTCGGGAGACAGGGGGCACCGGGGAGCTGTTTTTT
CDR3aa: CASRETGGTGELFF

d_gene: -
j_gene: TRBJ2-7
v_gene: TRBV5-6
abundance: -
len: 14
CDR3nt: TGTGCCAGCAGCTTGTCGGCGGAAAGCAACGAGCAGTACTTC
CDR3aa: CASSLSAESNEQYF

d_gene: TRBD2
j_gene: TRBJ2-1
v_gene: TRBV2
abundance: -
len: 14
CDR3nt: TGTGCCAGCAGTGAAGGGACTAGCGGCAATGAGCAGTTCTTC
CDR3aa: CASSEGTSGNEQFF

d_gene: TRBD2
j_gene: TRBJ2-1
v_gene: TRBV3-1/TRBV3-2
abundance: -
len: 15
CDR3nt: TGTGCCAGCAGCCAAGAGGGAGGGCCGAACAATGAGCAGTTCTTC
CDR3aa: CASSQEGGPNNEQFF

d_gene: TRBD1
j_gene: TRBJ1-6
v_gene: TRBV4-2
abundance: -
len: 17
CDR3nt: TGTGCCAGCGCCGGGACAGGGGGCAATAGGTTAGATTCACCCCTCCACTTT
CDR3aa: CASAGTGGNRLDSPLHF

d_gene: -
j_gene: TRBJ2-1
v_gene: TRBV29-1
abundance: -
len: 11
CDR3nt: TGCAGCGTTCCAGATGGCAATGAGCAGTTCTTC
CDR3aa: CSVPDGNEQFF

d_gene: TRBD2
j_gene: TRBJ2-1
v_gene: TRBV4-1
abundance: -
len: 15
CDR3nt: TGCGCCAGCAGCCAAGGTAGCGGGAGGGCCAATGAGCAGTTCTTC
CDR3aa: CASSQGSGRANEQFF

d_gene: -
j_gene: TRBJ2-1
v_gene: TRBV7-9
abundance: -
len: 13
CDR3nt: TGTGCCAGCACCTCCCCAAATTACAATGAGCAGTTCTTC
CDR3aa: CASTSPNYNEQFF

d_gene: -
j_gene: TRBJ2-3
v_gene: TRBV7-8
abundance: -
len: 13
CDR3nt: TGTGCCAGCAGCTTAGTACTCCCAGATACGCAGTATTTT
CDR3aa: CASSLVLPDTQYF

d_gene: -
j_gene: TRBJ2-1
v_gene: TRBV6-5
abundance: -
len: 13
CDR3nt: TGTGCCAGCAGTTTCATGACAGGCCCTGAGCAGTTCTTC
CDR3aa: CASSFMTGPEQFF

d_gene: TRBD2
j_gene: TRBJ2-3
v_gene: TRBV28
abundance: -
len: 14
CDR3nt: TGTGCCAGCAGTCTATCCCTCCCGGGAGGGACGCAGTATTTT
CDR3aa: CASSLSLPGGTQYF

d_gene: TRBD1
j_gene: TRBJ1-2
v_gene: TRBV15
abundance: -
len: 14
CDR3nt: TGTGCCACCAGCCGCCGACAGGGGGCTGATGGCTACACCTTC
CDR3aa: CATSRRQGADGYTF

d_gene: TRBD1
j_gene: TRBJ2-5
v_gene: TRBV7-8
abundance: -
len: 15
CDR3nt: TGTGCCAGCAGCTTAGACAGGGGGAGCGGGGAGACCCAGTACTTC
CDR3aa: CASSLDRGSGETQYF

d_gene: -
j_gene: TRBJ1-4
v_gene: TRBV25-1
abundance: -
len: 14
CDR3nt: TGTGCCAGCAGTCGGGACAAAACTAATGAAAAACTGTTTTTT
CDR3aa: CASSRDKTNEKLFF

d_gene: -
j_gene: TRBJ2-5
v_gene: TRBV19
abundance: -
len: 15
CDR3nt: TGTGCCAGTAGTATAGAACTGACGGGACAAGAGACCCAGTACTTC
CDR3aa: CASSIELTGQETQYF

d_gene: -
j_gene: TRBJ1-2
v_gene: TRBV5-1
abundance: -
len: 15
CDR3nt: TGCGCCAGCAGCCTCACTATTCCGGGAGGTCCTGGCTACACCTTC
CDR3aa: CASSLTIPGGPGYTF

d_gene: -
j_gene: TRBJ1-5
v_gene: TRBV24-1
abundance: -
len: 18
CDR3nt: TGTGCCACCAGTGATTTTCCTTACAGGGTTATGGGGAATCAGCCCCAGCATTTT
CDR3aa: CATSDFPYRVMGNQPQHF

d_gene: -
j_gene: TRBJ2-6
v_gene: TRBV19
abundance: once
len: 19
CDR3nt: TGTGCCAGTAACGGCGCAGGGTGGACCCCGCGAGCTGGGGCCAACGTCCTGACTTTC
CDR3aa: CASNGAGWTPRAGANVLTF

d_gene: -
j_gene: TRBJ1-2
v_gene: TRBV28
abundance: once
len: 12
CDR3nt: TGTGCCAGCAGTTTCATCGGGTATGGCTACACCTTC
CDR3aa: CASSFIGYGYTF

d_gene: -
j_gene: TRBJ1-2
v_gene: TRBV13
abundance: -
len: 13
CDR3nt: TGTGCCAGCAGCTTTGAGTCTAACTATGGCTACACCTTC
CDR3aa: CASSFESNYGYTF

d_gene: -
j_gene: TRBJ1-2
v_gene: TRBV30
abundance: -
len: 14
CDR3nt: TGTGCCTGCCCTTCAGGGTCGTCTAACTATGGCTACACCTTC
CDR3aa: CACPSGSSNYGYTF

d_gene: -
j_gene: TRBJ1-2
v_gene: TRBV7-8
abundance: -
len: 12
CDR3nt: TGTGCCAGCAGCCCTGGACAATATGGCTACACCTTC
CDR3aa: CASSPGQYGYTF

d_gene: TRBD2
j_gene: TRBJ2-1
v_gene: TRBV6-6
abundance: -
len: 13
CDR3nt: TGTGCCAGCACCGGGAGGCCCTACAATGAGCAGTTCTTC
CDR3aa: CASTGRPYNEQFF

d_gene: -
j_gene: TRBJ2-7
v_gene: TRBV5-1
abundance: -
len: 16
CDR3nt: TGCGCCAGCAGCTTGTTTCGGGGAGGGGGGGCCTACGAGCAGTACTTC
CDR3aa: CASSLFRGGGAYEQYF

d_gene: -
j_gene: TRBJ2-7
v_gene: TRBV14
abundance: -
len: 14
CDR3nt: TGTGCCAGCAGCCAATTTGGAGGTAGCGACGAGCAGTACTTC
CDR3aa: CASSQFGGSDEQYF

d_gene: -
j_gene: TRBJ2-3
v_gene: TRBV6-6
abundance: -
len: 14
CDR3nt: TGTGCCAGCAGCACAACTAGTAGCACAGATACGCAGTATTTT
CDR3aa: CASSTTSSTDTQYF

d_gene: -
j_gene: TRBJ2-7
v_gene: TRBV4-2
abundance: -
len: 14
CDR3nt: TGTGCCAGCAGCCAAGTTGAGTGGGGCGACGAGCAGTACTTC
CDR3aa: CASSQVEWGDEQYF

d_gene: TRBD1
j_gene: TRBJ2-5
v_gene: TRBV7-7
abundance: -
len: 16
CDR3nt: TGTGCTAGCAGCCCGGGGACAGGGGGAAGAGAAGAGACCCAGTACTTC
CDR3aa: CASSPGTGGREETQYF

d_gene: -
j_gene: TRBJ1-3
v_gene: TRBV5-1
abundance: -
len: 13
CDR3nt: TGCGCCAGCATGTGGGAGCCTGGAAACACCATATATTTT
CDR3aa: CASMWEPGNTIYF

d_gene: TRBD2
j_gene: TRBJ2-2
v_gene: TRBV19
abundance: -
len: 17
CDR3nt: TGTGCCAGTAGTCAAGGCAGGGCGGGAGGGCTCACCGGGGAGCTGTTTTTT
CDR3aa: CASSQGRAGGLTGELFF

d_gene: -
j_gene: TRBJ2-1
v_gene: TRBV12-5
abundance: -
len: 13
CDR3nt: TGTGCTAGTGCTCCCGCGCACCAAAATGAGCAGTTCTTC
CDR3aa: CASAPAHQNEQFF

d_gene: -
j_gene: TRBJ2-2
v_gene: TRBV10-2
abundance: -
len: 12
CDR3nt: TGCGCCAGCAGTCACAGGGCCGGGGAGCTGTTTTTT
CDR3aa: CASSHRAGELFF

d_gene: TRBD2
j_gene: TRBJ2-3
v_gene: TRBV5-1
abundance: -
len: 17
CDR3nt: TGCGCCAGCAGCTCTGGACTAGCGGGAGGGCCCGTGGATACGCAGTATTTT
CDR3aa: CASSSGLAGGPVDTQYF

d_gene: -
j_gene: TRBJ1-1
v_gene: TRBV5-1
abundance: -
len: 13
CDR3nt: TGCGCCAGCAGCTTGGTCCTGGGGCGGGAAGCTTTCTTT
CDR3aa: CASSLVLGREAFF

d_gene: -
j_gene: TRBJ2-3
v_gene: TRBV6-6
abundance: -
len: 11
CDR3nt: TGTGCCAGCACCCAACAAGATACGCAGTATTTT
CDR3aa: CASTQQDTQYF

d_gene: -
j_gene: TRBJ1-2
v_gene: TRBV6-5
abundance: few
len: 16
CDR3nt: TGTGCCAGCAGTTACTCGGGGGGTACAGCTAACTATGGCTACACCTTC
CDR3aa: CASSYSGGTANYGYTF

d_gene: -
j_gene: TRBJ2-7
v_gene: TRBV12-5
abundance: -
len: 17
CDR3nt: TGTGCTAGTGGTTTGGTATTGGGCGACAGAGCAACCTACGAGCAGTACTTC
CDR3aa: CASGLVLGDRATYEQYF

d_gene: -
j_gene: TRBJ2-3
v_gene: TRBV5-8
abundance: -
len: 14
CDR3nt: TGTGCCAGCAGCTTGGGACTTCGCACAGATACGCAGTATTTT
CDR3aa: CASSLGLRTDTQYF

d_gene: -
j_gene: TRBJ2-3
v_gene: TRBV7-9
abundance: -
len: 10
CDR3nt: TGTGCCATACACACAGATACGCAGTATTTT
CDR3aa: CAIHTDTQYF

d_gene: TRBD2
j_gene: TRBJ2-5
v_gene: TRBV24-1
abundance: -
len: 16
CDR3nt: TGTGCCACCAGTGTAGCGGGAGGGCTACGAACAGAGACCCAGTACTTC
CDR3aa: CATSVAGGLRTETQYF

d_gene: -
j_gene: TRBJ1-6
v_gene: TRBV7-9
abundance: -
len: 14
CDR3nt: TGCGCCAGCAGCTTGGGGGCAGGAAATTCACCCCTCCACTTT
CDR3aa: CASSLGAGNSPLHF

d_gene: -
j_gene: TRBJ2-5
v_gene: TRBV20-1
abundance: -
len: 11
CDR3nt: TGCAGTGCTAGAGTCGGGGAGACCCAGTACTTC
CDR3aa: CSARVGETQYF

d_gene: -
j_gene: TRBJ1-5
v_gene: TRBV28
abundance: -
len: 14
CDR3nt: TGTGCCAGCAGTTTGAATCGGGGATCTCAGCCCCAGCATTTT
CDR3aa: CASSLNRGSQPQHF

d_gene: TRBD2
j_gene: TRBJ2-5
v_gene: TRBV27
abundance: -
len: 13
CDR3nt: TGTGCCAGCAGGCTAGCGGGTCGGGAGACCCAGTACTTC
CDR3aa: CASRLAGRETQYF

d_gene: -
j_gene: TRBJ1-4
v_gene: TRBV28
abundance: -
len: 11
CDR3nt: TGTGCCAGCAGCCCAAATGAAAAACTGTTTTTT
CDR3aa: CASSPNEKLFF

d_gene: -
j_gene: TRBJ1-2
v_gene: TRBV6-5
abundance: -
len: 14
CDR3nt: TGTGCCAGCAGTTACTCGAGAAACAGCTATGGCTACACCTTC
CDR3aa: CASSYSRNSYGYTF

d_gene: TRBD2
j_gene: TRBJ2-3
v_gene: TRBV7-7
abundance: -
len: 14
CDR3nt: TGTGCTAGCAGCCGCGGGAGTTGGGCAGATACGCAGTATTTT
CDR3aa: CASSRGSWADTQYF

d_gene: -
j_gene: TRBJ2-1
v_gene: TRBV6-6
abundance: -
len: 15
CDR3nt: TGTGCCAGCAGCACCTTAGAGGGTGCCTACAATGAGCAGTTCTTC
CDR3aa: CASSTLEGAYNEQFF

d_gene: -
j_gene: TRBJ2-1
v_gene: TRBV5-1
abundance: -
len: 14
CDR3nt: TGCGCCAGCAGTGAGGAGGCGATCTACAATGAGCAGTTCTTC
CDR3aa: CASSEEAIYNEQFF

d_gene: TRBD1
j_gene: TRBJ1-4
v_gene: TRBV7-9
abundance: -
len: 12
CDR3nt: TGTGCCAGCAGCTGGGACAGAGGAAAACTGTTTTTT
CDR3aa: CASSWDRGKLFF

d_gene: -
j_gene: TRBJ1-6
v_gene: TRBV6-6
abundance: -
len: 16
CDR3nt: TGTGCCAGCAGTTACTCAGGGAGGATCGGGGATTCACCCCTCCACTTT
CDR3aa: CASSYSGRIGDSPLHF

d_gene: -
j_gene: TRBJ2-5
v_gene: TRBV30
abundance: -
len: 16
CDR3nt: TGTGCCTGGAGTCTTTCACCGCACCCAGTCCAAGAGACCCAGTACTTC
CDR3aa: CAWSLSPHPVQETQYF

d_gene: TRBD2
j_gene: TRBJ2-7
v_gene: TRBV27
abundance: -
len: 14
CDR3nt: TGTGCCAGCAGACTAGCGGGACCGGCCTACGAGCAGTACTTC
CDR3aa: CASRLAGPAYEQYF